The 24 T cell receptor beta chains given below trace back to one sample, sequenced in a study of cytomegalovirus exposure and HLA in healthy donors. Profiled with immunoSEQ multiplex PCR; TCRdb holds only in-frame clones, not every one. This table holds 200,000 to 250,000 clones, over 70% found once. Specimen: PBMCs. These TCRs come from a woman in her 30s in good health and CMV-seropositive.

The rearrangement uses TRBV2 and TRBJ1-1; TRBD1 might be the D (6 bases). The germline gives CDR1 SNHLY, CDR2 FYNNEI. This CDR3 comprises 15 residues. Trimming stripped 7 bases from V and 3 bases from J, with 18 bases between. The CDR3 DNA reads as TGTGCCAGCAAGAGTTTGAGGGGGTCGGACACTGAAGCTTTCTTT. Protein sequence: CASKSLRGSDTEAFF.

The chain couples TRBV10-3 to TRBJ2-6, with TRBD1 matching 7 bases. The CDR3 loop spans 17 amino acids. Germline V lookup: CDR1 ENHRY, CDR2 SYGVKD. With 0 bases clipped from V and 4 bases from J, the junction kept 6 bases outside the gene matches. The CDR3 sequence is CAISESNEGAGANVLTF. DNA of the CDR3: TGTGCCATCAGTGAGTCTAATGAGGGGGCCGGGGCCAACGTCCTGACTTTC.

The CDR3, as DNA: TGTGCCTGGAGTATCGGCCGGACTAGCGGGAGTTTTCAAGAGACCCAGTACTTC. It translates to CAWSIGRTSGSFQETQYF. The V call is TRBV30, the J call TRBJ2-5, with 13 bases identical to TRBD2. Germline CDR1 GTSNPN, CDR2 SVGIG (reference sequence). This CDR3 has 18 amino acids. Unmatched junction bases numbered 11, after V lost 2 bases and J lost 2 bases.

The V call is TRBV30, the J call TRBJ1-2; D possibly corresponds to TRBD1 (5 bases). Trimming pared 2 bases from V and 7 bases from J, leaving 17 bases between. Germline values: CDR1 GTSNPN, CDR2 SVGIG (reference sequence). The CDR3 loop spans 14 amino acids. The CDR3 DNA sequence: TGTGCCTGGAGTAGTATGGGGACGGGGAGTGGCTACACCTTC. Translation: CAWSSMGTGSGYTF. Complete variable domain (other parts from reference TRBV30 and TRBJ1-2): SQTIHQWPATLVQPVGSPLSLECTVEGTSNPNLYWYRQAAGRGLQLLFYSVGIGQISSEVPQNLSASRPQDRQFILSSKKLLLSDSGFYLCAWSSMGTGSGYTFGSGTRLTVV.

V usage is TRBV29-1 and J usage is TRBJ1-2; D not resolved. Germline V lookup: CDR1 SQVTM, CDR2 ANQGSEA. Trimming pared 4 bases from V and 0 bases from J, leaving 15 bases between. The CDR3 is 15 amino acids. The CDR3 sequence is CSVATAENSNYGYTF. CDR3 DNA sequence: TGCAGCGTTGCGACGGCCGAAAATTCTAACTATGGCTACACCTTC.

The CDR3 sequence is CASSTDTGTSGRVRDEQFF. The CDR3 coding sequence is TGTGCCAGCAGCACGGACACCGGGACTAGCGGGAGGGTCAGGGATGAGCAGTTCTTC. The chain couples TRBV7-9 to TRBJ2-1, with 16 bases aligning to TRBD2. J gave up 8 bases and V 5 bases, and 15 bases lay outside the gene matches. From germline, CDR1 is SEHNR and CDR2 FQNEAQ (reference sequence). The CDR3 totals 19 residues.

This clone was counted once. The CDR3 bases are TGTGCCAGCAGCTTGGCCTTCACCTACACCTTC. Translating gives CASSLAFTYTF. The rearrangement joins TRBV5-8 to TRBJ1-2; D call uncertain. The CDR3 has 11 residues. Trimming cost V 0 bases and J 10 bases, with 7 bases left between them. Germline CDR1 SGHTS, CDR2 YDEGEE.

The chain is built from TRBV2 and TRBJ1-2, with D perhaps matching TRBD1 (6 bases). The CDR3 length is 16 residues. V lost 7 bases, J lost 3 bases, and 21 bases lay in between. Germline V gene lookup returns CDR1 SNHLY and CDR2 FYNNEI. CDR3 loop: CASMYREDTAYYGYTF. The DNA of the CDR3 is TGTGCCAGCATGTACAGGGAGGACACGGCCTACTATGGCTACACCTTC.

The chain couples TRBV5-1 to TRBJ2-1; no clear D gene. V was cut by 3 bases and J by 5 bases, with 9 bases left in between. From germline, CDR1 is SGHRS and CDR2 YFSETQ. The CDR3 sequence is 13 residues long. CDR3 protein: CASSWTPDNEQFF. CDR3 coding DNA: TGCGCCAGCAGCTGGACCCCCGACAATGAGCAGTTCTTC.

V and J are TRBV6-5 and TRBJ1-1, with D uncertain. CDR3 length: 15 residues. The germline V and J ends were trimmed by 0 bases and 2 bases, with 10 bases remaining between them. Germline V gene data show CDR1 as MNHEY and CDR2 as SVGAGI. The CDR3 coding sequence is TGTGCCAGCAGTTACTCGAATAGTCCTAACACTGAAGCTTTCTTT. Translated: CASSYSNSPNTEAFF.

This clone showed up just a few times. The chain has TRBV18 and TRBJ2-7; no clear D. The V gene lost 3 bases and the J gene lost 7 bases, with 16 bases spanning the gap. The CDR3 length is 14 residues. CDR1 KGHSH and CDR2 LQKENI come from the germline V gene. CDR3 sequence: CASSPSAAALEQYF. For the CDR3, the DNA is TGTGCCAGCTCACCGTCGGCGGCGGCCCTGGAGCAGTACTTC.

The count of this clone is one. The chain couples TRBV5-4 to TRBJ1-2, with TRBD1 matching 7 bases. Looked up from germline, CDR1 is SGHNT and CDR2 is YYREEE (reference sequence). This CDR3 contains 16 residues. J was trimmed by 8 bases and V by 4 bases; bases with no gene match: 17. The CDR3: CASSQPHQTGDRGYTF. CDR3 DNA sequence: TGTGCCAGCAGCCAACCCCACCAAACAGGGGATCGGGGCTACACCTTC.

This chain links TRBV9 with TRBJ1-4; D may be TRBD1 (5 bases). The CDR3 length is 17 residues. Germline V gene data show CDR1 as SGDLS and CDR2 as YYNGEE. V was trimmed by 0 bases and J by 0 bases, leaving 12 bases between them. CDR3 sequence (DNA): TGTGCCAGCAGCGTAGGGCCTGTGGGGGCAACTAATGAAAAACTGTTTTTT. Protein: CASSVGPVGATNEKLFF.

The V gene is TRBV29-1, the J gene TRBJ1-4; 9 positions match TRBD1. The CDR3 covers 17 residues. J was trimmed by 0 bases and V by 6 bases; bases with no gene match: 11. The germline CDR1 and CDR2 sequences are SQVTM and ANQGSEA. As DNA, the CDR3 is TGCAGCGTCTTGGGACAGGGTGGAGGGGCAACTAATGAAAAACTGTTTTTT. Translation gives CSVLGQGGGATNEKLFF. Filled out from reference TRBV29-1 and TRBJ1-4, the complete variable domain reads SAVISQKPSRDICQRGTSLTIQCQVDSQVTMMFWYRQQPGQSLTLIATANQGSEATYESGFVIDKFPISRPNLTFSTLTVSNMSPEDSSIYLCSVLGQGGGATNEKLFFGSGTQLSVL.

The chain links TRBV7-2 to TRBJ2-7; unclear D gene. The CDR3 has 13 residues. Germline CDR1 SGHTA, CDR2 FQGNSA. Trimming took 5 bases from V and 0 from J, leaving 8 bases between them. This CDR3 is CASSRDSSYEQYF. Here the CDR3 DNA reads TGTGCCAGCAGCAGGGATTCCTCCTACGAGCAGTACTTC.

V and J are TRBV28 and TRBJ2-7, with unresolved D. CDR3 length: 11 residues. Germline CDR1 reads MDHEN; CDR2 reads SYDVKM. With 5 bases removed from V and 2 bases from J, the gap between germline ends came to 4 bases. The CDR3 bases are TGTGCCAGCAGTAGACCCTACGAGCAGTACTTC. This gives the protein CASSRPYEQYF.

This clone was counted a single time. The chain joins TRBV29-1 to TRBJ2-2, with no clear D. Trimming stripped 5 bases from V and 7 bases from J, with 11 bases between. The CDR3 runs 12 residues. Looked up from germline, CDR1 is SQVTM and CDR2 is ANQGSEA. The DNA for the CDR3 is TGCAGCGTTAGCCCGTTGAACGGGGAGCTGTTTTTT. The encoded protein is CSVSPLNGELFF.

The count of this clone is one. V is TRBV9 and J is TRBJ1-1; D unclear. CDR1 SGDLS and CDR2 YYNGEE come from the germline V gene. V dropped 0 bases and J dropped 4 bases, with 4 bases sitting between them. This CDR3 has 12 amino acids. CDR3 sequence reads: CASSVVGTEAFF. The CDR3 coding sequence is TGTGCCAGCAGCGTAGTGGGCACTGAAGCTTTCTTT.

This clone was counted a single time. This chain links TRBV7-6 with TRBJ1-2, with D possibly TRBD1 on 6 matching bases. The CDR3 covers 14 residues. CDR1 and CDR2 (germline): SGHVS, FNYEAQ. V shed 1 base and J shed 8 bases, with 14 bases lying between them. As DNA, the CDR3 is TGTGCCAGCAGCTTAGATCGGGGGACATACGGCTACACCTTC. It is translated as CASSLDRGTYGYTF.

The chain is built from TRBV11-2 and TRBJ2-5; a weak D match, TRBD1 (5 bases). The CDR3 sequence is 13 residues long. The ends were cut back, 3 bases at V and 5 bases at J, with 10 bases in the middle. CDR1 and CDR2 (germline): SGHAT, FQNNGV. The CDR3 nucleotides read TGTGCCAGCAGCTTCCCAGACAGTGAGACCCAGTACTTC. Translation: CASSFPDSETQYF.

This chain uses TRBV1 with TRBJ1-2. TRBV1 is assigned pseudogene status. CDR3 size: 11 residues. The CDR3 here is CTSSQVFCYTF. The CDR3 nucleotides read TGCACCAGCAGCCAAGTCTTTTGCTACACCTTC.

V and J are TRBV5-1 and TRBJ2-2; 8 positions match TRBD2. V lost 5 bases to trimming and J lost 2 bases; unmatched junction nucleotides: 5. This CDR3 is 15 amino acids long. The germline gives CDR1 SGHRS, CDR2 YFSETQ. The CDR3 spells CASSSTSGNTGELFF. The CDR3 nucleotides read TGCGCCAGCAGTTCTACTAGCGGTAACACCGGGGAGCTGTTTTTT.

The chain joins TRBV13 to TRBJ2-3; 11 positions agree with TRBD2. Trimming removed 2 bases from V and 1 base from J; junction bases left unmatched: 14. Per germline, CDR1 PRHDT and CDR2 FYEKMQ (reference sequence). The CDR3 runs to 20 residues. CDR3 loop: CASSLTLRLAGREGTDTQYF. The CDR3, as DNA: TGTGCCAGCAGCTTAACCCTTCGACTAGCGGGAAGGGAAGGCACAGATACGCAGTATTTT. The full variable domain, its missing parts supplied by reference TRBV13 and TRBJ2-3, is AAGVIQSPRHLIKEKRETATLKCYPIPRHDTVYWYQQGPGQDPQFLISFYEKMQSDKGSIPDRFSAQQFSDYHSELNMSSLELGDSALYFCASSLTLRLAGREGTDTQYFGPGTRLTVL.

The chain is built from TRBV27 and TRBJ2-2, with D unclear. Between the trimmed V and J ends, which lost 2 bases and 7 bases, there was a span of 5 bases. CDR1 and CDR2 (germline): MNHEY, SMNVEV (reference sequence). The CDR3 spans 12 residues. In nucleotides, the CDR3 is TGTGCCAGCAGTTTAAATATCGGGGAGCTGTTTTTT. Translated, it gives CASSLNIGELFF.